The following is a T cell receptor (beta chain) sequence with its context. This sample is part of a study of blood T cell repertoires in COVID-19. About the study: From the United States, Italy and Spain came samples of acute and convalescent COVID-19.

Original handling: Amplification from reference gene primers served as the basis for estimated nucleated cell counts. Produced via immunoSEQ multiplex PCR; TCRdb's table is partial and in-frame only. V, J and clone size are those of that table, while D and trimming were read from the DNA. The sample lists 150,000 or so clones; approximately 85% were seen once. Germline V CDR1 and CDR2: MNHEY, SVGAGI. The V and J ends lost 2 bases and 6 bases respectively, with 10 bases between them. The CDR3 runs to 14 residues. Those enrolled in Seattle joined during active infection and were followed longitudinally afterward.

The chain employs TRBV6-5 and TRBJ1-4, with a weak D call TRBD1 (5 bases). This TCR came from a man between 60 and 70 years old with COVID-19, enrolled during active disease. Sequencing was performed on peripheral blood. This CDR3 is CASSYGGSDEKLFF. In nucleotides, the CDR3 is TGTGCCAGCAGTTACGGGGGGTCAGATGAAAAACTGTTTTTT.